The next 30 T cell receptor beta chains were all read from a single sample in a study of T cells in Graves' hyperthyroidism and ophthalmopathy. Amplified regions were TCR beta CDR3 sequences from RNA transcripts. Using the HTBI primer set, a first-round RT-PCR was run on the TCR CDR3. TCRdb redid the calling of the multiplex PCR reads with MiXCR, one entry per CDR3 protein. The sample lists 390,000 or so distinct CDR3 sequences, roughly 14% occurring once. The sequencing sample was made of blood. These receptors came from a man aged 18 to 29 with Graves' ophthalmopathy.

Remarks on this clonotype: A clone one base away is much larger, so this may be a read error. V and J are TRBV6-1 and TRBJ2-7; no clear D gene. In germline, CDR1 is MNHNS, CDR2 SASEGT. The CDR3 covers 13 residues. Trimming left V 4 bases short and J 3 bases short, with 10 bases between. The CDR3 nucleotides read TGTGCCAGCAGTGGACCACCCTTCTACGAGCAGTACTTC. Amino acids: CASSGPPFYEQYF.

This clonotype was detected only a few times. This chain uses TRBV19 with TRBJ2-5; TRBD1 might be the D (6 bases). Germline V lookup: CDR1 LNHDA, CDR2 SQIVND (reference sequence). This CDR3 is built from 13 residues. V was shortened by 5 bases and J by 5 bases, with 12 bases between the two germline ends. CDR3 bases: TGTGCCAGTAGTGGGGGACATGGGGAGACCCAGTACTTC. As protein: CASSGGHGETQYF.

This clonotype was seen at least ten times. This rearrangement joins TRBV20-1 to TRBJ2-4, with D hard to call. From germline, CDR1 is DFQATT and CDR2 SNEGSKA (reference sequence). The CDR3 spans 13 residues. V was shortened by 3 bases and J by 0 bases, with 6 bases between the two germline ends. Written as DNA, the CDR3 is TGCAGTGCTAGCCTTCTAGCCAAAAACATTCAGTACTTC. Its translation is CSASLLAKNIQYF.

This clonotype came up a few times. The chain joins TRBV19 to TRBJ2-7, with D perhaps matching TRBD2 (6 bases). Germline V gene lookup returns CDR1 LNHDA and CDR2 SQIVND (reference sequence). The germline V and J ends were trimmed by 5 bases and 3 bases, with 8 bases remaining between them. This CDR3 has 12 residues. The CDR3 loop reads CASSGTFYEQYF. The DNA of the CDR3 is TGTGCCAGTAGTGGGACTTTCTACGAGCAGTACTTC.

Worth noting for this clonotype: A much larger clone sits a single nucleotide away, making a read error possible. The chain recombines TRBV18 with TRBJ2-1, with TRBD1 identical over 10 bases. This CDR3 comprises 17 residues. Germline-derived CDR1 and CDR2 are KGHSH and LQKENI. CDR3 DNA sequence: TGTGCCAGCTCGCCCAGGGACAGGGGCAGCTCCTACAATGGGCAGTTCTTC. Translation: CASSPRDRGSSYNGQFF.

There are many counts of this clonotype. The chain couples TRBV7-2 to TRBJ2-5; TRBD1 agrees at 9 bases. This CDR3 region has 14 residues. Trimming cost V 4 bases and J 4 bases; bases outside gene matches: 4. The germline CDR1 and CDR2 sequences are SGHTA and FQGNSA. In DNA, the CDR3 is TGTGCCAGCAGCTCGGGACAGGGCCGAGAGACCCAGTACTTC. Its protein product is CASSSGQGRETQYF. Using reference TRBV7-2 and TRBJ2-5 for the parts outside the CDR3, the full variable domain is GAGVSQSPSNKVTEKGKDVELRCDPISGHTALYWYRQSLGQGLEFLIYFQGNSAPDKSGLPSDRFSAERTGGSVSTLTIQRTQQEDSAVYLCASSSGQGRETQYFGPGTRLLVL.

The table lists this clonotype with many counts. The rearrangement links TRBV3-1 to TRBJ2-7, with no clear D. V dropped 8 bases and J dropped 6 bases, with 8 bases sitting between them. Germline V gives CDR1 LGHDT, CDR2 YNNKEL (reference sequence). The CDR3 spans 10 residues. Here the CDR3 reads CASGVTEQYF. The CDR3 nucleotides are TGTGCCAGCGGGGTCACCGAGCAGTACTTC.

This clonotype came up a few times. This chain uses TRBV2 with TRBJ1-5, with D maybe TRBD1 (5 bases). The CDR3 length is 15 residues. V shed 5 bases and J shed 6 bases, with 17 bases lying between them. Germline V CDR1 and CDR2: SNHLY, FYNNEI. CDR3: CASSYGRDWSQPQHF. CDR3 sequence (DNA): TGTGCCAGCAGTTACGGGAGGGACTGGTCTCAGCCCCAGCATTTT.

This clonotype appeared a few times. The V call is TRBV10-1, the J call TRBJ1-4; D remains ambiguous. V dropped 5 bases and J dropped 7 bases, with 17 bases sitting between them. The germline V gene has CDR1 WNHNN and CDR2 SYGVQD (reference sequence). This CDR3 has 15 residues. The CDR3 reads CASSQDAPGSEKLFF. For the CDR3, the DNA is TGCGCCAGCAGTCAGGACGCCCCCGGTAGTGAAAAACTGTTTTTT.

This clonotype appeared many times. This chain connects TRBV2 to TRBJ1-2, with a possible D match to TRBD1 (6 bases). Germline CDR1 SNHLY, CDR2 FYNNEI. The ends were cut back, 4 bases at V and 2 bases at J, with 11 bases in the middle. The CDR3 has 14 amino acids. The CDR3 region has the DNA TGTGCCAGCAGTGCAAGGGGGTGGAACTATGGCTACACCTTC. Amino acids: CASSARGWNYGYTF.

This clonotype was observed a handful of times. The CDR3 is CASSDPRIAGGQETQYF. DNA for the CDR3: TGCGCCAGCAGTGACCCTCGGATAGCGGGGGGCCAAGAGACCCAGTACTTC. The chain joins TRBV10-1 to TRBJ2-5; 10 nucleotides line up with TRBD2. CDR1 and CDR2 (germline): WNHNN, SYGVQD (reference sequence). J lost 1 base, V lost 3 bases, and 8 bases had no gene match. The CDR3 loop spans 17 amino acids.

The table lists this clonotype with many counts. This sequence joins TRBV27 and TRBJ1-6, with TRBD1 as a possible D gene (5 bases). The CDR3 totals 15 residues. Germline V lookup: CDR1 MNHEY, CDR2 SMNVEV (reference sequence). Trimming removed 7 bases from V and 6 bases from J, with 16 bases in between. CDR3 residues: CASTSHGTSNSPLHF. CDR3 coding DNA: TGTGCCAGCACCTCCCACGGGACGTCTAATTCACCCCTCCACTTT.

In this sample, this clonotype turned up once. The chain is built from TRBV9 and TRBJ2-1; D may match TRBD1 or TRBD2 (7 bases each). The V and J ends lost 0 bases and 8 bases respectively, with 18 bases between them. CDR1 is SGDLS, CDR2 YYNGEE, per germline. The CDR3 consists of 16 residues. This CDR3 reads CASSVAPGGGPHEQFF. CDR3 nucleotide sequence: TGTGCCAGCAGCGTAGCCCCAGGGGGGGGCCCCCATGAGCAGTTCTTC. The entire variable domain, with the rest obtained from reference TRBV9 and TRBJ2-1, is as follows: DSGVTQTPKHLITATGQRVTLRCSPRSGDLSVYWYQQSLDQGLQFLIQYYNGEERAKGNILERFSAQQFPDLHSELNLSSLELGDSALYFCASSVAPGGGPHEQFFGPGTRLTVL.

A few counts support this clonotype. The CDR3 DNA is TGCAGCACGGGACAGGACTATGGCTACACCTTC. Its protein product is CSTGQDYGYTF. The J gene is TRBJ1-2, the V gene TRBV29-1; 8 bases are shared with TRBD1. CDR1 and CDR2 (germline): SQVTM, ANQGSEA. The CDR3 is 11 amino acids. Losses at the gene ends were 8 bases for V and 3 bases for J; bases not matched to a gene: 2.

In its sample, this clonotype was seen a few times. J is TRBJ2-7 and V is TRBV19; D gene uncertain. CDR1 and CDR2 from the germline V gene are LNHDA and SQIVND (reference sequence). The V end was cut by 6 bases, the J end by 0 bases, with 12 bases between. This CDR3 has 14 residues. The CDR3 loop reads CASRPYANSYEQYF. The CDR3 DNA sequence: TGTGCCAGTAGACCCTACGCGAACTCCTACGAGCAGTACTTC.

This chain connects TRBV6-1 to TRBJ2-2; 9 bases map to TRBD2. CDR1 and CDR2 (germline): MNHNS, SASEGT. Trimming at V came to 8 bases and at J to 0 bases, leaving 1 base not matched to a gene. The CDR3 sequence is 14 residues long. CDR3 nucleotides: TGTGCCAGCTTAGCGGGGGCGAACACCGGGGAGCTGTTTTTT. Its protein product is CASLAGANTGELFF.

This rearrangement joins TRBV3-1 to TRBJ2-4, with TRBD1 matching over 11 bases. CDR3 length equals 15 residues. Per germline, CDR1 LGHDT and CDR2 YNNKEL (reference sequence). Trimming at V came to 0 bases and at J to 7 bases, leaving 2 bases not matched to a gene. As DNA, the CDR3 is TGTGCCAGCAGCCAAGAAGGGACAGGGGGGAACATTCAGTACTTC. Its translation: CASSQEGTGGNIQYF.

The J gene is TRBJ2-7, the V gene TRBV5-6, with TRBD2 matching 7 bases. Germline CDR1 and CDR2: SGHDT and YYEEEE. The J segment lost 2 bases and the V segment lost 4 bases, leaving 6 bases of the junction unmatched. The CDR3 has 14 amino acids. The CDR3 nucleotides are TGTGCCAGCAGCCCCTTCCGGGAGGCCTACGAGCAGTACTTC. Its translation: CASSPFREAYEQYF.

This clonotype was seen many times. This chain links TRBV5-1 with TRBJ2-7; a weak D match, TRBD1 (5 bases). CDR3 length equals 12 residues. Germline V gene sequence: CDR1 SGHRS, CDR2 YFSETQ. The V gene lost 6 bases and the J gene lost 3 bases, with 10 bases spanning the gap. The CDR3 nucleotides read TGCGCCAGCACAGGACACAACTACGAGCAGTACTTC. Its protein product is CASTGHNYEQYF. Supplemented by reference TRBV5-1 and TRBJ2-7, the full variable domain reads KAGVTQTPRYLIKTRGQQVTLSCSPISGHRSVSWYQQTPGQGLQFLFEYFSETQRNKGNFPGRFSGRQFSNSRSEMNVSTLELGDSALYLCASTGHNYEQYFGPGTRLTVT.

There are a few counts of this clonotype. The gene calls are TRBV28 and TRBJ1-4; no clear D. There are 13 residues in the CDR3. V shed 5 bases and J shed 5 bases, with 9 bases lying between them. Germline V gene sequence: CDR1 MDHEN, CDR2 SYDVKM. CDR3 amino acids: CASSIYTNEKLFF. The CDR3 region has the DNA TGTGCCAGCAGTATTTACACAAATGAAAAACTGTTTTTT.

This clonotype was recorded a few times. The V and J genes are TRBV7-9 and TRBJ2-1, with 10 bases lining up with TRBD1. Per germline, CDR1 SEHNR and CDR2 FQNEAQ (reference sequence). This CDR3 is built from 14 residues. Trimming took 4 bases from V and 5 from J; bases not matched to a gene: 2. This CDR3 is CASSSGTGDNEQFF. The DNA of the CDR3 is TGTGCCAGCAGCTCTGGGACAGGGGACAATGAGCAGTTCTTC. The complete variable domain, with remaining parts taken from reference TRBV7-9 and TRBJ2-1, reads DTGVSQNPRHKITKRGQNVTFRCDPISEHNRLYWYRQTLGQGPEFLTYFQNEAQLEKSRLLSDRFSAERPKGSFSTLEIQRTEQGDSAMYLCASSSGTGDNEQFFGPGTRLTVL.

This chain connects TRBV24-1 to TRBJ2-6, with TRBD1 identical over 7 bases. The germline CDR1 and CDR2 sequences are KGHDR and SFDVKD. The V and J ends lost 3 bases and 2 bases, in that order; junction bases with no gene match: 6. The CDR3 covers 17 residues. The CDR3 nucleotides are TGTGCCACCAGTGATAGGACAGGTGGCCCTGGGGCCAACGTCCTGACTTTC. It codes for CATSDRTGGPGANVLTF.

Ten or more counts support this clonotype. The chain uses TRBV27 and TRBJ1-6; 10 bases fit TRBD1. V gave up 6 bases and J gave up 5 bases; unmatched junction bases: 4. This CDR3 is built from 15 residues. Looked up from germline, CDR1 is MNHEY and CDR2 is SMNVEV (reference sequence). CDR3 amino acids: CASRAGTGDNSPLHF. CDR3 nucleotides: TGTGCCAGCAGAGCGGGGACAGGGGATAATTCACCCCTCCACTTT.

This clonotype has ten or more counts. The chain is built from TRBV6-1 and TRBJ1-2, with D perhaps TRBD1 (6 bases). Germline V gene data show CDR1 as MNHNS and CDR2 as SASEGT. V shed 6 bases and J shed 8 bases, with 10 bases lying between them. There are 11 residues in the CDR3. The CDR3 DNA follows: TGTGCCAGCAGGCGGGGGGCAGGCTACACCTTC. Translating it yields CASRRGAGYTF.

This chain links TRBV20-1 with TRBJ2-7; 10 nucleotides line up with TRBD2. CDR1 DFQATT and CDR2 SNEGSKA come from the germline V gene (reference sequence). The CDR3 totals 15 residues. Germline trimming cut 1 base from V and 5 bases from J; bases unmatched to any gene: 8. The CDR3 DNA follows: TGCAGTGCTAGAGGATCGGCTAGCGGGAGAAACGAGCAGTACTTC. Translated, it gives CSARGSASGRNEQYF.

The sample holds a few counts of this clonotype. The rearrangement links TRBV19 to TRBJ2-7, with 9 nucleotides matching TRBD1. Germline CDR1 LNHDA, CDR2 SQIVND (reference sequence). The CDR3 contains 17 residues. Trimming cost V 3 bases and J 3 bases; bases outside gene matches: 12. The CDR3 spells CASSIARQGVPDYEQYF. For the CDR3, the DNA is TGTGCCAGTAGTATTGCACGACAGGGGGTTCCGGACTACGAGCAGTACTTC.

This clonotype appeared a few times. This sequence joins TRBV19 and TRBJ2-5; D is perhaps TRBD1 or TRBD2 (5 bases each). Germline V lookup: CDR1 LNHDA, CDR2 SQIVND (reference sequence). This CDR3 region has 12 residues. The germline V and J ends were trimmed by 10 bases and 5 bases, with 14 bases remaining between them. This CDR3 is CATGDEWETQYF. CDR3 coding DNA: TGTGCCACTGGGGACGAGTGGGAGACCCAGTACTTC.

This clonotype was picked up a small number of times. The chain is built from TRBV19 and TRBJ2-7; D ambiguous. CDR3 length equals 13 residues. Germline CDR1 and CDR2: LNHDA and SQIVND (reference sequence). Trimming took 3 bases from V and 3 from J, leaving 9 bases between them. For the CDR3, the DNA is TGTGCCAGTAGTATGAGACCGCTCTACGAGCAGTACTTC. Translation: CASSMRPLYEQYF.

V is TRBV3-1 and J is TRBJ1-6; D is unclear. V gave up 1 base and J gave up 7 bases, with 14 bases separating them. The germline V gene has CDR1 LGHDT and CDR2 YNNKEL (reference sequence). The CDR3 has 16 residues. The CDR3 DNA is TGTGCCAGCAGCCAAGCCTCTAGGTGGGCGAATTCACCCCTCCACTTT. Amino acid sequence: CASSQASRWANSPLHF.

This clonotype was seen many times. The chain links TRBV11-2 to TRBJ2-3, with a tentative D call TRBD2 (5 bases). The germline CDR1 and CDR2 sequences are SGHAT and FQNNGV. V lost 4 bases and J lost 10, with 12 bases in between. CDR3 length: 12 amino acids. The CDR3 bases are TGTGCCAGCAGCTACACTAGTAGTTCGCAGTATTTT. Encoded protein: CASSYTSSSQYF.